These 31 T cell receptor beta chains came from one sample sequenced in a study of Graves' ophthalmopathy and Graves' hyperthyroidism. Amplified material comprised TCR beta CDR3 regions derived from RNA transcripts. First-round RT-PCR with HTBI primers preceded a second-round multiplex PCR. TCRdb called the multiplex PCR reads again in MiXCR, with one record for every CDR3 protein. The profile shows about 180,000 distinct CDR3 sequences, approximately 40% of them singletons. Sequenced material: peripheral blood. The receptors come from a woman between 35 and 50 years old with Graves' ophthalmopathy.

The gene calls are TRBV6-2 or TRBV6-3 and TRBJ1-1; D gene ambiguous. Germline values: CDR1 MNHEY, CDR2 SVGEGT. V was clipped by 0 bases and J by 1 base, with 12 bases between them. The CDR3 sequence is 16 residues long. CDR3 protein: CASSYSMYSENTEAFF. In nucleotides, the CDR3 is TGTGCCAGCAGTTACTCGATGTACAGCGAGAACACTGAAGCTTTCTTT.

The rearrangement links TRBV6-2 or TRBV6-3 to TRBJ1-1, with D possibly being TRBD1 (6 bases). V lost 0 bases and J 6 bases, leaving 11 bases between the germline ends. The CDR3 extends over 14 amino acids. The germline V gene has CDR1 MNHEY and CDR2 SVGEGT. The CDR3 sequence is CASSYSAGVPEAFF. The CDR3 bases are TGTGCCAGCAGTTACTCGGCAGGGGTCCCTGAAGCTTTCTTT.

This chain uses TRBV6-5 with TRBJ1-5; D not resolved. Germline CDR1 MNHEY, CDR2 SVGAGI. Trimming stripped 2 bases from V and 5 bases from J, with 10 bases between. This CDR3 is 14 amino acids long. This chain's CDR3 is CASSYRVGDQPQHF. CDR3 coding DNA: TGTGCCAGCAGTTACAGGGTCGGAGATCAGCCCCAGCATTTT.

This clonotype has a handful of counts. CDR3 nucleotide sequence: TGTGCCAGCAGTTCTCAGGGGCACACTGAAGCTTTCTTT. Encoded protein: CASSSQGHTEAFF. The chain links TRBV6-5 to TRBJ1-1; D possibly corresponds to TRBD1 (6 bases). The V end was cut by 4 bases, the J end by 3 bases, with 9 bases between. This CDR3 is built from 13 residues. The germline V gene encodes CDR1 MNHEY and CDR2 SVGAGI.

The CDR3 sequence: CASKETVITYEQYF. The CDR3 DNA sequence: TGTGCCAGCAAAGAAACCGTAATAACCTACGAGCAGTACTTC. The J gene is TRBJ2-7, the V gene TRBV28; no clear D. Germline lookup yields CDR1 MDHEN and CDR2 SYDVKM. CDR3 length: 14 amino acids. Trimming left V 7 bases short and J 2 bases short, with 15 bases between.

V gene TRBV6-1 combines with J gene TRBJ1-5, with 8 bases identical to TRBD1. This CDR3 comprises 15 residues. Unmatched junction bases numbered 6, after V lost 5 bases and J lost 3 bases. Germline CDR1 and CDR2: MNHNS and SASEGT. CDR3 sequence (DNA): TGTGCCAGCAGTCCAGACAGGGGAAACAATCAGCCCCAGCATTTT. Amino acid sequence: CASSPDRGNNQPQHF.

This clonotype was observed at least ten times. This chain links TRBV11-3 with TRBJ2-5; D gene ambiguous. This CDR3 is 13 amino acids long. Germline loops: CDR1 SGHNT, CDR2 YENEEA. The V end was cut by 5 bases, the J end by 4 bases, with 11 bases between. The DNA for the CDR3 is TGTGCCAGCAGCCCAGACTCGGGAGAGACCCAGTACTTC. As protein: CASSPDSGETQYF.

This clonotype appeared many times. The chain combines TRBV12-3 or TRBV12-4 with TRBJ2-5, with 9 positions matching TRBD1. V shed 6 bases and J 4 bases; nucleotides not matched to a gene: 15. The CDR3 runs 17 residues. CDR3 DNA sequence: TGTGCCAGCAGCCCTCGAAGGGACAGGGCGGTGAGAGAGACCCAGTACTTC. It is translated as CASSPRRDRAVRETQYF.

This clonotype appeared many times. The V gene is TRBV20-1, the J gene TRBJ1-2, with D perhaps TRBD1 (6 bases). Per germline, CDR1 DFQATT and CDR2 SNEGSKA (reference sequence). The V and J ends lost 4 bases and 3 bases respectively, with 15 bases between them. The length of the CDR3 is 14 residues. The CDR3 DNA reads TGCAGTGCTAATCCTACAGGGAGCGACTATGGCTACACCTTC. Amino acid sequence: CSANPTGSDYGYTF.

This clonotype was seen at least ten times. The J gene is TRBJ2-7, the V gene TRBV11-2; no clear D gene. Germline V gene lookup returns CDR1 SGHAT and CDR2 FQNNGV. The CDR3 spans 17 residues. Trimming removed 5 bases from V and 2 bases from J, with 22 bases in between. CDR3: CASSLRPVETPTYEQYF. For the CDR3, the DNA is TGTGCCAGCAGCCTTAGACCCGTGGAGACCCCCACCTACGAGCAGTACTTC. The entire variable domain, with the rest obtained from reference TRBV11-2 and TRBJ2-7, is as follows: EAGVAQSPRYKIIEKRQSVAFWCNPISGHATLYWYQQILGQGPKLLIQFQNNGVVDDSQLPKDRFSAERLKGVDSTLKIQPAKLEDSAVYLCASSLRPVETPTYEQYFGPGTRLTVT.

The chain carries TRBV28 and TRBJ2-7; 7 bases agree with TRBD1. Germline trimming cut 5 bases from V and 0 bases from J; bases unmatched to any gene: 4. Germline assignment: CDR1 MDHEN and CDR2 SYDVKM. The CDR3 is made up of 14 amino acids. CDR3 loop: CASSPGQDSYEQYF. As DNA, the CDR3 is TGTGCCAGCAGTCCCGGACAGGACTCCTACGAGCAGTACTTC.

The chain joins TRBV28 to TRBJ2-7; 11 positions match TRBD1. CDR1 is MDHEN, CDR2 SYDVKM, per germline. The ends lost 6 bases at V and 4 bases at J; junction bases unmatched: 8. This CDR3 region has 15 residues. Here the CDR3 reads CASSRPGQGGYEQYF. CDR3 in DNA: TGTGCCAGCAGCAGACCGGGACAGGGGGGTTACGAGCAGTACTTC.

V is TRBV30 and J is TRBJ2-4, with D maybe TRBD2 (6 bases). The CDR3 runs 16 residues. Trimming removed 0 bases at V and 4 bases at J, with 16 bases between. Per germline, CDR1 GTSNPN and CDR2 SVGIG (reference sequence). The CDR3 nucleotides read TGTGCCTGGAGTGTTCGACTAGGACGCAGTAAAAACATTCAGTACTTC. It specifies CAWSVRLGRSKNIQYF.

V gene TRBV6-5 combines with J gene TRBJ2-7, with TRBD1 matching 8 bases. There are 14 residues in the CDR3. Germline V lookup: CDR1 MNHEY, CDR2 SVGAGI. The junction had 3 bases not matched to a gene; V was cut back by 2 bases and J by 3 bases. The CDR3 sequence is CASSYGQGNYEQYF. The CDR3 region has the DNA TGTGCCAGCAGTTACGGACAGGGAAACTACGAGCAGTACTTC.

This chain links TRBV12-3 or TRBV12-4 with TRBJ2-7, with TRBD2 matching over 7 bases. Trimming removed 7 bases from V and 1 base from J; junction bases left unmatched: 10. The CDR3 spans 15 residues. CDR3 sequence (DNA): TGTGCCAGCACCCCTGGGCTAGCGGCGTCCTACGAGCAGTACTTC. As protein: CASTPGLAASYEQYF.

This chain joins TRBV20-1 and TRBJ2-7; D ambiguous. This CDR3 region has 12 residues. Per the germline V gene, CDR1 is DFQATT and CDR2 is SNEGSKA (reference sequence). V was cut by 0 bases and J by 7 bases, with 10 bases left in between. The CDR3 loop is CSARDRAVEQYF. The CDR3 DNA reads TGCAGTGCTAGAGACCGAGCTGTGGAGCAGTACTTC.

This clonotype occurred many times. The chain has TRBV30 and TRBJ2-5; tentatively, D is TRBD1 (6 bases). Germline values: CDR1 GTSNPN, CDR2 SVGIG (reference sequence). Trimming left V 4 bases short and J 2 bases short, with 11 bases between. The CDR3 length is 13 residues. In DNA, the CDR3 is TGTGCCTGGACAGGGGTAGGGCAAGAGACCCAGTACTTC. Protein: CAWTGVGQETQYF.

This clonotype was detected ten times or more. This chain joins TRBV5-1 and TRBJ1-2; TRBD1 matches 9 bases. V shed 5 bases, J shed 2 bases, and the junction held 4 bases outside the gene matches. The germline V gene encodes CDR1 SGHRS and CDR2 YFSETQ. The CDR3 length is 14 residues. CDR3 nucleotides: TGCGCCAGCAGTTCCGGGACAGGGAACTATGGCTACACCTTC. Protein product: CASSSGTGNYGYTF.

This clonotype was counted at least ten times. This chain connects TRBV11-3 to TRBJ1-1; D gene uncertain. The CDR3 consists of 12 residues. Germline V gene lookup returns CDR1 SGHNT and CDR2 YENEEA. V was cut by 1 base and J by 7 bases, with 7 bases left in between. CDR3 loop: CASSLAGFEAFF. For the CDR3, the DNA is TGTGCCAGCAGCTTAGCTGGTTTTGAAGCTTTCTTT.

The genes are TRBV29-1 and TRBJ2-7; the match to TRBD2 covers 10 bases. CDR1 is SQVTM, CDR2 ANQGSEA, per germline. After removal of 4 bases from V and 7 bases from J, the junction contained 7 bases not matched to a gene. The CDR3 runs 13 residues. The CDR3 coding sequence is TGCAGCGTTGTCACTAGCGGGACAGGAGAGCAGTACTTC. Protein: CSVVTSGTGEQYF.

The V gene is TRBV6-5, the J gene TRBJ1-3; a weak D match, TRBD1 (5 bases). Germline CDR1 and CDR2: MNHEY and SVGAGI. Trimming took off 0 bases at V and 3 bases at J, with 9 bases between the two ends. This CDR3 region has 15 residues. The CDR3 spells CASSYSIGVGNTIYF. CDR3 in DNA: TGTGCCAGCAGTTACTCGATAGGGGTTGGAAACACCATATATTTT.

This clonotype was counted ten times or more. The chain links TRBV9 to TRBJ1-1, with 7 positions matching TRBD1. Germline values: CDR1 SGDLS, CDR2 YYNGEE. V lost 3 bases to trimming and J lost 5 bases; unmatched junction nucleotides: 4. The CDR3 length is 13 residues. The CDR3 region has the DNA TGTGCCAGCAGCGACAGGGGTGGAACTGAAGCTTTCTTT. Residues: CASSDRGGTEAFF.

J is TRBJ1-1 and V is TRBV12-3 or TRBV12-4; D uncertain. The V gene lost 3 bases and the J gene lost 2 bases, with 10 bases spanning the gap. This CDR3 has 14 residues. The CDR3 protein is CASSFIGINTEAFF. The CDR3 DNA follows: TGTGCCAGCAGTTTTATCGGGATAAACACTGAAGCTTTCTTT.

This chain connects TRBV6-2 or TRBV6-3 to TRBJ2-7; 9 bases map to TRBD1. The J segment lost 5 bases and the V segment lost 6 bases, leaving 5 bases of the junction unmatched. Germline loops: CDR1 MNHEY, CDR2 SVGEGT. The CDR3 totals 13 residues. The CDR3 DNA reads TGTGCCAGCAGCTCGGACAGGGGCGACGAGCAGTACTTC. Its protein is CASSSDRGDEQYF.

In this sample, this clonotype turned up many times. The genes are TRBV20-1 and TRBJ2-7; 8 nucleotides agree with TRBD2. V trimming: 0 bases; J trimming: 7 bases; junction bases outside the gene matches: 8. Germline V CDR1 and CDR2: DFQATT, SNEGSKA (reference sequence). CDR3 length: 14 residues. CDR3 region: CSARDPGGPPEQYF. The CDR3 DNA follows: TGCAGTGCTAGAGATCCGGGGGGGCCCCCGGAGCAGTACTTC.

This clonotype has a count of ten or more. DNA of the CDR3: TGTGCCAGCAGCGTTAGACCGGGACGTTATTACGAGCAGTACTTC. This codes for CASSVRPGRYYEQYF. The chain employs TRBV9 and TRBJ2-7; D may match TRBD1 or TRBD2 (5 bases each). Germline CDR1 SGDLS, CDR2 YYNGEE. This CDR3 spans 15 amino acids. The V and J ends lost 2 bases and 4 bases respectively, with 16 bases between them.

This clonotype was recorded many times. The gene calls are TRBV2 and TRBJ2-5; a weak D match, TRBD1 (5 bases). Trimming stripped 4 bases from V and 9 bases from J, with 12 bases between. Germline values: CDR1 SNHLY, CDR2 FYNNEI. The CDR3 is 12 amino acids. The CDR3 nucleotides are TGTGCCAGCAGTGTCGCAGGGTATGCCCAGTACTTC. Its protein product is CASSVAGYAQYF. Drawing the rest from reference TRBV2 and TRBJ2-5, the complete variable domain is EPEVTQTPSHQVTQMGQEVILRCVPISNHLYFYWYRQILGQKVEFLVSFYNNEISEKSEIFDDQFSVERPDGSNFTLKIRSTKLEDSAMYFCASSVAGYAQYFGPGTRLLVL.

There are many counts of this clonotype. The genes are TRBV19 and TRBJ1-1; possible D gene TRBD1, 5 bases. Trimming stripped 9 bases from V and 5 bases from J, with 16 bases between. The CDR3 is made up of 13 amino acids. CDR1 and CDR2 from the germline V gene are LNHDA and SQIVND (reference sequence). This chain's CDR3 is CASQDRRGTEAFF. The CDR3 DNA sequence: TGTGCCAGCCAAGACCGGAGGGGTACTGAAGCTTTCTTT.

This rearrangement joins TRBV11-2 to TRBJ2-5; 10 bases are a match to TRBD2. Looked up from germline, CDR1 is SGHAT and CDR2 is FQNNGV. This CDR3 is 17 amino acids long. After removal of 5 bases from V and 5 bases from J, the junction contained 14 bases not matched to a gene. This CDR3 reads CASSKELAGLGLETQYF. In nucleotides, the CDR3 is TGTGCCAGCAGCAAAGAACTAGCGGGACTAGGTCTGGAGACCCAGTACTTC.

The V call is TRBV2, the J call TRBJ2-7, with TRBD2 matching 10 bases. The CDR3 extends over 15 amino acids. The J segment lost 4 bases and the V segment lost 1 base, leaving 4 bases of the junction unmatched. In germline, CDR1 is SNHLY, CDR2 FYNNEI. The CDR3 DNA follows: TGTGCCAGCAGTGAAGGGCTAGCGGGAGAGTACGAGCAGTACTTC. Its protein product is CASSEGLAGEYEQYF.

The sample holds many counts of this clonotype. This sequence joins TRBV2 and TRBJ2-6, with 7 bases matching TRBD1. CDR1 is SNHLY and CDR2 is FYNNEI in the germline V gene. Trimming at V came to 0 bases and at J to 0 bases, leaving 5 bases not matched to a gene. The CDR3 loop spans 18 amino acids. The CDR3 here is CASSEAGTESSGANVLTF. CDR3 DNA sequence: TGTGCCAGCAGTGAAGCCGGGACAGAATCCTCTGGGGCCAACGTCCTGACTTTC.